This T cell receptor (beta chain) was found in a study of blood T cell repertoires in COVID-19. The overall study: T cells, B-cell-depleted T cells, or PBMCs provided the cDNA or gDNA that served as material.

Seattle's enrolled individuals joined amid active infection and were then monitored longitudinally. The data were produced by immunoSEQ multiplex PCR, yet TCRdb's version contains in-frame clones alone and is incomplete. Among about 160,000 clones, about nine tenths were seen once, and the ten largest hold 4.8%. The TCR comes from a man aged 25 to 40 with COVID-19, enrolled during active disease. The material sequenced was peripheral blood.

The CDR3 loop is CAISESGEIYGYTF. In DNA, the CDR3 is TGTGCCATCAGTGAGTCCGGGGAGATCTATGGCTACACCTTC. The rearrangement joins TRBV10-3 to TRBJ1-2; no clear D gene. Germline-derived CDR1 and CDR2 are ENHRY and SYGVKD. Trimming cost V 0 bases and J 4 bases, with 9 bases left between them. This CDR3 is 14 amino acids long.